This TCR beta chain was retrieved from a study of CD8 T cells in ankylosing spondylitis. Overall study findings and caveats: Ankylosing spondylitis blood appeared to be characterized by a TCR beta motif of several highly homologous variants.

Construction of TCR beta libraries was performed using quantitative 5'-RACE with molecular barcodes. Each CDR3 protein gets one entry after TCRdb re-called the 5' RACE reads with MiXCR. The sample includes 150,000 to 200,000 distinct CDR3 sequences, 15% to 20% of them seen just once. Points on this clonotype: What it recognizes is unknown.

The CDR3 contains 13 residues. The germline V gene encodes CDR1 ENHRY and CDR2 SYGVKD. The junction had 5 bases not matched to a gene; V was cut back by 6 bases and J by 4 bases. This chain connects TRBV10-3 to TRBJ1-1, with 7 bases fitting TRBD1. Sequencing was performed on blood, either unsorted or a sorted T cell fraction (not recorded which). This TCR was sampled from a male donor aged 5 to 29 with ankylosing spondylitis or in good health (not recorded which). In nucleotides, the CDR3 is TGTGCCATCAGGAACTCAGGGGGCACTGAAGCTTTCTTT. Amino acids: CAIRNSGGTEAFF.